This T cell receptor beta chain is from a study of T cell changes during pregnancy in multiple sclerosis. Sequencing was performed with immunoSEQ multiplex PCR; in TCRdb, only in-frame clones are kept and a portion is missing. The sample includes 40,000 or so clones, more than 75% of them seen just once. The germline V gene encodes CDR1 SGHRS and CDR2 YFSETQ. The CDR3 consists of 15 residues. Between the trimmed V and J ends, which lost 4 bases and 8 bases, there was a span of 19 bases. Sequenced here: CD8+ T cells from peripheral blood mononuclear cells, sampled in the third trimester of pregnancy. The V gene is TRBV5-1, the J gene TRBJ2-1, with D uncertain. This clonotype was obtained from a female donor with multiple sclerosis, enrolled in a pregnancy study. The chain's CDR3 is CASSPWQAGVDEQFF. CDR3 bases: TGCGCCAGCAGCCCCTGGCAGGCAGGCGTCGATGAGCAGTTCTTC.